This T cell receptor beta chain was sequenced for a study of OX40 agonist ivuxolimab in advanced cancers. Study overall: Prior checkpoint blockade (anti-PD-1, anti-PD-L1 or anti-CTLA-4) was permitted; under 50% had it. Partial responses were achieved by three patients, one with hepatocellular carcinoma and two with cutaneous melanoma. Study results and caveats: Within 6 weeks, CD4+ and CD8+ blood T cells expanded clonally at 0.1 to 3.0 mg/kg. CD8+ T cells showed, on average, more clonal expansion than CD4+ cells.

Produced via immunoSEQ multiplex PCR; TCRdb's table is partial and in-frame only. The sample has 35,000 to 45,000 clones; about 80% are singletons. The CDR3 covers 13 residues. After removal of 1 base from V and 10 bases from J, the junction contained 2 bases not matched to a gene. The germline V gene has CDR1 LNHDA and CDR2 SQIVND (reference sequence). This clone was observed a few times. Antigen: not known. V usage is TRBV19 and J usage is TRBJ1-4, with 8 bases aligning to TRBD1. The sequencing used CD4+ or CD8+ T cells sorted from blood, collected in a trial of the OX40 agonist ivuxolimab. The receptor was derived from an adult with an advanced solid tumor such as melanoma, head and neck, liver or kidney cancer. The CDR3 loop reads CASSIATGGKLFF. CDR3 bases: TGTGCCAGTAGTATAGCTACAGGGGGAAAACTGTTTTTT.